A single sample is the source of the 18 T cell receptor beta chains below, sequenced in a study of neurological immune-mediated disorders. Time point of the sample: longitudinal time-point 2. Using its own MiXCR run on the 5' RACE reads, TCRdb lists one record per CDR3 protein. This sample carries tens of thousands of distinct CDR3 sequences, 10% to 15% of them seen once, and the ten largest clones take 2.3%. Sample: PBMCs. Source of these receptors: a woman in her forties in good health.

The sample holds many counts of this clonotype. The chain links TRBV3-1 to TRBJ1-1; maybe TRBD1 (5 bases). V shed 4 bases and J shed 0 bases, with 15 bases lying between them. The length of the CDR3 is 16 residues. Germline CDR1 is LGHDT and CDR2 is YNNKEL (reference sequence). The CDR3 DNA follows: TGTGCCAGCAGCCCCAACACCGGGACTTTGAACACTGAAGCTTTCTTT. Translated: CASSPNTGTLNTEAFF.

This clonotype was found many times. Here the CDR3 DNA reads TGCGCCAGCAGCCAAGATCGGGGGTCAGCAGATACGCAGTATTTT. It is translated as CASSQDRGSADTQYF. The chain has TRBV4-1 and TRBJ2-3, with D perhaps TRBD2 (6 bases). V gave up 0 bases and J gave up 4 bases, with 11 bases separating them. Germline V CDR1 and CDR2: MGHRA, YSYEKL. This CDR3 has 15 residues.

By share, this clonotype counts as medium-sized (0.01 to 0.1%). V is TRBV12-3 or TRBV12-4 and J is TRBJ1-3, with D maybe TRBD1 (6 bases). CDR3 length: 17 residues. V lost 3 bases and J lost 0, with 15 bases in between. CDR3 coding DNA: TGTGCCAGCAGTTTCCACATCGGACAGAGCTCTGGAAACACCATATATTTT. Protein sequence: CASSFHIGQSSGNTIYF.

This clonotype was counted at least ten times. CDR3 nucleotide sequence: TGTGCCAGCAGTTCCATACCAGGGGCCAATCAGCCCCAGCATTTT. Protein sequence: CASSSIPGANQPQHF. The J gene is TRBJ1-5, the V gene TRBV6-2 or TRBV6-3, with D possibly matching TRBD1 (6 bases). Trimming took off 4 bases at V and 3 bases at J, with 13 bases between the two ends. Germline CDR1 reads MNHEY; CDR2 reads SVGEGT. The CDR3 consists of 15 residues.

This clonotype was observed many times. The rearrangement uses TRBV6-5 and TRBJ1-1, with 9 positions matching TRBD1. CDR3 length equals 16 residues. Germline CDR1 is MNHEY and CDR2 is SVGAGI. Trimming took 0 bases from V and 4 from J; bases not matched to a gene: 6. CDR3 nucleotides: TGTGCCAGCAGTTACTCCTTCCCACAGGGGGCCACTGAAGCTTTCTTT. Its translation is CASSYSFPQGATEAFF.

DNA of the CDR3: TGTGCCAGCAACCAAGCGGGGGCTGCCTACAATGAGCAGTTCTTC. Its protein product is CASNQAGAAYNEQFF. V is TRBV27 and J is TRBJ2-1; 8 bases agree with TRBD2. The V gene's germline CDR1 is MNHEY and CDR2 SMNVEV (reference sequence). The CDR3 has 15 residues. The V segment lost 7 bases and the J segment 2 bases; nucleotides outside the gene matches: 7.

This clonotype was recorded at least ten times. The chain combines TRBV10-3 with TRBJ2-5; D possibly matches TRBD1 or TRBD2 (5 bases each). Germline assignment: CDR1 ENHRY and CDR2 SYGVKD. V shed 6 bases and J shed 1 base, with 15 bases lying between them. This CDR3 spans 15 amino acids. The CDR3 spells CAIRGGAGAQETQYF. The DNA of the CDR3 is TGTGCCATCAGAGGTGGCGCCGGGGCCCAAGAGACCCAGTACTTC.

The chain employs TRBV4-2 and TRBJ1-1; TRBD1 is a possible D gene (5 bases). The CDR3 loop spans 16 amino acids. The V end lost 2 bases, the J end lost 4 bases, and 17 bases lay between the germline ends. The germline CDR1 and CDR2 sequences are LGHNA and YNFKEQ. CDR3 in DNA: TGTGCCAGCAGCCAATCTGCCGGGGCAGTGAGCACTGAAGCTTTCTTT. The encoded protein is CASSQSAGAVSTEAFF.

This clonotype was picked up many times. J is TRBJ2-1 and V is TRBV7-2; D call uncertain. This CDR3 is 15 amino acids long. Germline CDR1 SGHTA, CDR2 FQGNSA. Trimming cost V 5 bases and J 0 bases, with 11 bases left between them. The CDR3 coding sequence is TGTGCCAGCAGCCGGACGGTGAGCTCCTACAATGAGCAGTTCTTC. Protein product: CASSRTVSSYNEQFF.

This clonotype has ten or more counts. The V gene is TRBV10-3, the J gene TRBJ2-7; D unresolved. V lost 6 bases and J lost 2, with 20 bases in between. The CDR3 sequence is 16 residues long. In germline, CDR1 is ENHRY, CDR2 SYGVKD. Written as DNA, the CDR3 is TGTGCCATCAGCTTGGCGGCCGGCCAGATCCCCTACGAGCAGTACTTC. Its protein is CAISLAAGQIPYEQYF.

CDR3 in amino acids: CASSLTGGVNTEAFF. CDR3 bases: TGTGCCAGCAGCTTAACGGGGGGGGTGAACACTGAAGCTTTCTTT. The chain couples TRBV7-3 to TRBJ1-1; possible D gene TRBD1, 5 bases. CDR1 is SGHTA, CDR2 FQGTGA, per germline. This CDR3 spans 15 amino acids. Trimming cost V 0 bases and J 0 bases, with 8 bases left between them.

This clonotype appeared many times. The chain carries TRBV4-1 and TRBJ2-7; 9 nucleotides match TRBD1. Germline V gives CDR1 MGHRA, CDR2 YSYEKL. The CDR3 contains 21 residues. J lost 5 bases, V lost 4 bases, and 27 bases had no gene match. CDR3 in DNA: TGCGCCAGCAGCCGCCTCGGGACAGGGCCTTCCTCAACACAAAAAACGGACGAGCAGTACTTC. Its translation is CASSRLGTGPSSTQKTDEQYF.

CDR3: CASSFHPGQGNYGYTF. The CDR3, as DNA: TGTGCCAGCAGCTTCCACCCGGGACAGGGGAACTATGGCTACACCTTC. The rearrangement joins TRBV7-8 to TRBJ1-2; 10 nucleotides align to TRBD1. The CDR3 is 16 residues long. Per germline, CDR1 SGHVS and CDR2 FQNEAQ. Trimming took 3 bases from V and 2 from J; bases not matched to a gene: 6.

This clonotype was seen many times. J is TRBJ1-1 and V is TRBV20-1, with D perhaps TRBD1 (6 bases). Germline loops: CDR1 DFQATT, CDR2 SNEGSKA (reference sequence). With 2 bases removed from V and 4 bases from J, the gap between germline ends came to 17 bases. The CDR3 contains 15 residues. The CDR3 region has the DNA TGCAGTGCTAGACCCCGAGGGGGTGTAGGCACTGAAGCTTTCTTT. The encoded protein is CSARPRGGVGTEAFF.

This clonotype was found a few times. This chain joins TRBV5-1 and TRBJ2-7; D is undetermined. Trimming left V 1 base short and J 4 bases short, with 9 bases between. The CDR3 is 13 amino acids. Germline CDR1 SGHRS, CDR2 YFSETQ. In DNA, the CDR3 is TGCGCCAGCAGCTTGTCATGGGATTACGAGCAGTACTTC. Translated, it gives CASSLSWDYEQYF.

The table lists this clonotype with many counts. The chain recombines TRBV7-3 with TRBJ2-3; possible D gene TRBD2, 6 bases. The V end was cut by 3 bases, the J end by 1 base, with 14 bases between. There are 16 residues in the CDR3. Germline assignment: CDR1 SGHTA and CDR2 FQGTGA. CDR3 residues: CASSFRLGGGTDTQYF. The CDR3 DNA follows: TGTGCCAGCAGCTTTAGATTGGGGGGAGGCACAGATACGCAGTATTTT. The entire variable domain, with the rest obtained from reference TRBV7-3 and TRBJ2-3, is as follows: GAGVSQTPSNKVTEKGKYVELRCDPISGHTALYWYRQSLGQGPEFLIYFQGTGAADDSGLPNDRFFAVRPEGSVSTLKIQRTERGDSAVYLCASSFRLGGGTDTQYFGPGTRLTVL.

Ten or more counts support this clonotype. The chain links TRBV4-1 to TRBJ1-5; 11 nucleotides agree with TRBD1. V lost 3 bases to trimming and J lost 5 bases; unmatched junction nucleotides: 0. The CDR3 contains 14 residues. Per the germline V gene, CDR1 is MGHRA and CDR2 is YSYEKL. CDR3 protein: CASSQGQGDQPQHF. The DNA for the CDR3 is TGCGCCAGCAGCCAGGGACAGGGGGATCAGCCCCAGCATTTT.

This clonotype was counted only a few times. J is TRBJ2-5 and V is TRBV6-2 or TRBV6-3; D is perhaps TRBD1 (5 bases). The V end lost 3 bases, the J end lost 5 bases, and 13 bases lay between the germline ends. CDR3 length: 14 amino acids. CDR1 MNHEY and CDR2 SVGEGT come from the germline V gene. CDR3 nucleotide sequence: TGTGCCAGCAGTTATAACAGGCCCTCGGAGACCCAGTACTTC. Translated, it gives CASSYNRPSETQYF.